The entry below describes one T cell receptor beta chain. Its target is not known. The sample belongs to a study of T-cell memory formation after mild COVID-19. Regarding the study as a whole: The study found contracting CD4+ clones mainly in CM and EM and contracting CD8+ clones in EMRA.

Trimming removed 6 bases at V and 5 bases at J, with 12 bases between. The CDR3 extends over 12 amino acids. CDR1 is SQVTM and CDR2 is ANQGSEA in the germline V gene. TCRdb re-called the 5' RACE reads through MiXCR, storing one row per CDR3 protein. The sample contains about 390,000 distinct CDR3 sequences, 15% to 20% of which appear only once. This clonotype was sampled from a man between 18 and 29 years old who had mild COVID-19 (a few samples of this study predate the infection). Cell type and time point are not known. The chain recombines TRBV29-1 with TRBJ2-3; TRBD1 might be the D (6 bases). Sequencing was performed on PBMCs or a T cell subset sorted from them (not recorded which). CDR3 sequence reads: CSVNREIDTQYF. DNA of the CDR3: TGCAGCGTGAACAGGGAAATAGATACGCAGTATTTT.